Below, 9 T cell receptor beta chains from the same sample are listed, as sequenced in a study of blood T cell repertoires in COVID-19. The table came from immunoSEQ multiplex PCR; TCRdb's copy has only in-frame clones and leaves some out. Here the sample spans 150,000 to 200,000 clones, about 80% being singletons. Sequences were obtained from peripheral blood. Receptors originate from a middle-aged woman with COVID-19, enrolled during active disease.

This clone was detected only a few times. V usage is TRBV28 and J usage is TRBJ1-5, with D unresolved. The ends were cut back, 11 bases at V and 0 bases at J, with 17 bases in the middle. The CDR3 is 15 residues long. Looked up from germline, CDR1 is MDHEN and CDR2 is SYDVKM. The CDR3 is CASRVAGNSNQPQHF. For the CDR3, the DNA is TGTGCCTCACGGGTCGCTGGCAATAGCAATCAGCCCCAGCATTTT.

This clone was seen a handful of times. V is TRBV14 and J is TRBJ2-3; perhaps TRBD1 as D (5 bases). The CDR3 is 13 residues long. Germline CDR1 SGHDN, CDR2 FVKESK. V was trimmed by 5 bases and J by 4 bases, leaving 10 bases between them. The CDR3 DNA follows: TGTGCCAGCAGCTTTGGACACCCAGATACGCAGTATTTT. Translating it yields CASSFGHPDTQYF.

This chain links TRBV9 with TRBJ2-1; 11 bases agree with TRBD2. In germline, CDR1 is SGDLS, CDR2 YYNGEE. The ends lost 1 base at V and 6 bases at J; junction bases unmatched: 6. The CDR3 length is 16 residues. The CDR3 bases are TGTGCCAGCAGCGTACAACGACTAGCGGGGTTCAATGAGCAGTTCTTC. This sequence encodes CASSVQRLAGFNEQFF. Full variable domain (remainder filled in from reference TRBV9 and TRBJ2-1): DSGVTQTPKHLITATGQRVTLRCSPRSGDLSVYWYQQSLDQGLQFLIQYYNGEERAKGNILERFSAQQFPDLHSELNLSSLELGDSALYFCASSVQRLAGFNEQFFGPGTRLTVL.

This rearrangement joins TRBV7-9 to TRBJ1-6, with TRBD1 matching 8 bases. CDR3 length equals 15 residues. CDR1 SEHNR and CDR2 FQNEAQ come from the germline V gene (reference sequence). J was trimmed by 7 bases and V by 10 bases; bases with no gene match: 12. CDR3 sequence reads: CATRARDRMNSPLHF. Here the CDR3 DNA reads TGTGCCACACGGGCGCGGGACAGGATGAATTCACCCCTCCACTTT.

This rearrangement joins TRBV5-6 to TRBJ2-1; 13 nucleotides line up with TRBD2. Per the germline V gene, CDR1 is SGHDT and CDR2 is YYEEEE. V gave up 5 bases and J gave up 2 bases; unmatched junction bases: 7. CDR3 size: 17 residues. The CDR3 protein is CASSLTSGGNTYNEQFF. The CDR3 DNA reads TGTGCCAGCAGTTTGACTAGCGGGGGGAACACCTACAATGAGCAGTTCTTC.

The rearrangement uses TRBV11-2 and TRBJ1-2; tentative D call: TRBD1 (6 bases). The CDR3 covers 12 residues. Germline assignment: CDR1 SGHAT and CDR2 FQNNGV. Between the trimmed V and J ends, which lost 9 bases and 3 bases, there was a span of 11 bases. CDR3 sequence (DNA): TGTGCCAGTGACAGGAATGACTATGGCTACACCTTC. Its translation is CASDRNDYGYTF.

This clone has just one count. The chain combines TRBV30 with TRBJ1-2, with 8 bases fitting TRBD1. The CDR3 has 13 amino acids. The germline V gene encodes CDR1 GTSNPN and CDR2 SVGIG (reference sequence). Trimming cost V 8 bases and J 4 bases; bases outside gene matches: 9. The CDR3 loop is CARDHRGGYGYTF. The CDR3 nucleotides are TGTGCCCGAGATCACAGGGGGGGCTATGGCTACACCTTC.

The chain couples TRBV7-2 to TRBJ2-7; tentative D call: TRBD1 (7 bases). V was shortened by 1 base and J by 2 bases, with 9 bases between the two germline ends. The CDR3 extends over 14 amino acids. The germline V gene has CDR1 SGHTA and CDR2 FQGNSA. The CDR3 bases are TGTGCCAGCAGCTTAGGCGGGACAGCCTACGAGCAGTACGTC. Translated: CASSLGGTAYEQYV.

J is TRBJ1-3 and V is TRBV29-1, with no clear D. CDR3 length equals 14 residues. Germline CDR1 and CDR2: SQVTM and ANQGSEA. V was cut by 3 bases and J by 0 bases, with 9 bases left in between. The CDR3 sequence: CSVDMAGSGNTIYF. CDR3 in DNA: TGCAGCGTTGATATGGCAGGCTCTGGAAACACCATATATTTT.